This T cell receptor beta chain was sequenced in a study of cytomegalovirus exposure and HLA in healthy donors. Looking at the study overall: Within an early data release were roughly 83 million unique TCRs drawn from HLA-typed donors.

Germline CDR1 and CDR2: MNHEY and SMNVEV (reference sequence). CDR3 size: 15 residues. The PCR contained 60 Vbeta and 13 Jbeta primers. Sequencing used immunoSEQ multiplex PCR; TCRdb keeps in-frame clones, though not all of them. The table records about 180,000 clones, approximately 80% of them present only once. This clone has only a few counts. This sequence joins TRBV27 and TRBJ2-5, with 8 bases identical to TRBD1. The J call may be mistaken, given a closer DNA end match to TRBJ2-7. Sequenced: PBMCs. The sequence derives from a girl between 5 and 17 years old in good health and CMV-seropositive. The CDR3 DNA follows: TGTGCCAGCAGTTTCATCCCAGGGGGCATCGACGAGCAGTACTTC. This sequence encodes CASSFIPGGIDEQYF.